This T cell receptor beta chain was captured in a study of beta chain features in type 1 diabetes (dated by TCRdb to 2017 to 2018). About the investigation overall: No differences in mean age, gender distribution, total cell number or subset yield were found between patients and healthy donors. A total of 107,917,701 sorted cells were examined across all samples, and RNA yield correlated strongly with the number of cells per subset. Regulatory and stem cell-like memory subsets were isolated from only 8 patients and roughly 8 healthy donors, whereas naive and central memory subsets came from all 30 or so donors. The study compared TCRB repertoires of sorted circulating CD4+ T cell subsets between recently diagnosed type 1 diabetes patients and matched healthy donors. The investigation overall reported the following: Shorter templates might be favored by PCR, yet because patient and control samples were amplified and corrected together, any such skew would affect both groups equally. In all four CD4+ subsets, TCRB CDR3 length was moderately but significantly shorter in type 1 diabetes patients. Because the HLA sub-analyses included only small numbers of individuals, any influence of HLA type on TCRB rearrangement was left unresolved. Because cDNA was sequenced instead of genomic DNA, activated cells with high expression could be over-represented, although the groups did not differ in activation or CD3 levels. Naive, central memory and regulatory TCRB repertoires appeared more similar among patients than among healthy donors. At VDJ recombination sites, type 1 diabetes patients had fewer insertions and more deleted nucleotides, which implies abnormalities in thymic rearrangement.

Cut back by 2 bases and 7 bases, the V and J ends lie 12 bases apart. CDR1 is given as MNHEY and CDR2 as SVGAGI, both from the germline V gene. Its CDR3 holds 14 amino acids, cysteine through phenylalanine. The kept DNA is CDR3 alone, 42 bases in frame from the first base. This clone came up a few times. The clone's antigen remains unknown. Within one base of it there is no much larger clone, and no base qualities were kept. Each donor gave one peripheral blood draw, averaging about 100 mL, which was collected into heparinised tubes. A BD FACSAria II was used to sort naive, central memory, regulatory and stem cell-like memory CD4+ T cells with a panel that included CD45RO, CCR7, CD25, CD127, CD95 and CD27. A purity above 95% was achieved for all sorted populations. PBMCs were isolated right away by Lymphoprep density gradient centrifugation and were stained directly, without culture. To minimize batch effects, samples were stained and sorted in pairs, one healthy donor with one patient per experiment.

The High Capacity cDNA Reverse Transcription Kit was used to reverse transcribe all of the isolated RNA, meaning that expressed TCRB transcripts were what got sequenced. Naive, central memory and regulatory T cell samples underwent deep immunoSEQ sequencing, averaging roughly 3.3 million total reads per sample. Sorted cells were lysed in RLT buffer, and RNA was extracted using DNase-treated RNeasy Micro or Mini kits according to cell number. Each cell subset was processed on its own to prevent cross-contamination, while patient and healthy donor samples were processed together. TCRB sequences were amplified from cDNA with the immunoSEQ multiplex PCR, producing 87-bp fragments spanning the CDR3 region. Sequencing of the amplicons was done on the Illumina HiSeq platform. In the source study's methods: PCR bias was computationally corrected using synthetic template baselines, reads within Hamming distance 2 were collapsed, and singletons that could not be merged were discarded. Reads were aligned against IMGT to assign V, D and J genes, CDR3 length and insertions or deletions at six rearrangement sites. Within each subset, clonotype counts were normalized to sorted cell number, and only after that were true diversity and Gini coefficients computed with the tcR R package. The overlap coefficient, calculated on TCRB nucleotide sequences, was used to quantify repertoire sharing. Out-of-frame TCRB sequences from naive cells were analyzed to stand in for the pre-selection repertoire. The table was pulled from immuneACCESS by TCRdb, which kept in-frame rearrangements only. Such tables lose some clones; where checked, under half of the loss comes from unresolved V genes, and the rest has no known cause. V and J calls and clone size are given by that table; D and trimming were obtained from the DNA. Here the sample has roughly 610,000 clones; around 15% occur a single time. Clones ranked in the top ten supply around 0.095% of the sample.

The material sequenced was naive CD4+ T cells from blood. The cell subset or site tag for this specimen amounts to: true naive CD4+ T cells. The clonotype was recovered from a young man in good health. Recombination linked TRBV6-5 to TRBJ2-4; the D region is possibly TRBD1 or TRBD2, each matching across 5 bases. The DNA sequence follows: TGTGCCAGCAGTTACGAGGGGTCAGGGAACATTCAGTACTTC. It encodes CASSYEGSGNIQYF.